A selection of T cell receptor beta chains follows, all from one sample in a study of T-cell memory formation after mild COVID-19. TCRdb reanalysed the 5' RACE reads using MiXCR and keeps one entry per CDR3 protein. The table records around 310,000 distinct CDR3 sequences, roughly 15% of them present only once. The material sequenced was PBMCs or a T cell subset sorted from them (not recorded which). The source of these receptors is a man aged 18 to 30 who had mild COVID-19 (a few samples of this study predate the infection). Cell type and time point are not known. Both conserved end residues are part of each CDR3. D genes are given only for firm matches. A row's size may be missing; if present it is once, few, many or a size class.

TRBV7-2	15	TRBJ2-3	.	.	CASSLASSSTDTQYF
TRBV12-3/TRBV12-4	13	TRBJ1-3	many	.	CASTVDSGNTIYF
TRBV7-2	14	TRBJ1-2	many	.	CASTPWGVDYGYTF
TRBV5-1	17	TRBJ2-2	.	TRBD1	CASSPEATGGHTGELFF
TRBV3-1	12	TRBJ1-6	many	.	CASSFTQRDLNF
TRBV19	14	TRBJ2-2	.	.	CASSQGQNTGELFF
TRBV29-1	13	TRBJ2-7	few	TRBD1	CSVEGQGAYEQYF
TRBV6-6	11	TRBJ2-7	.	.	CASREFYEQYF
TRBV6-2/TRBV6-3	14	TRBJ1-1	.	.	CASSYSAGGTEAFF
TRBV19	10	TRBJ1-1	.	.	CASLNTEAFF
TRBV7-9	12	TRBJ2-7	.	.	CASSPGREPQYF
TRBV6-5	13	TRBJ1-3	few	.	CASSFSSGNTIYF
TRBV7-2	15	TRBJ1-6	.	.	CASRLPGVWNSPLHF